This paragraph covers one TCR beta chain sequence. Seattle-derived patients entered the study during active infection and were followed longitudinally. Original handling: Amplified reference gene primers provided the basis for estimating nucleated cell counts. TCRdb's copy holds only in-frame clones and misses some; the assay was immunoSEQ multiplex PCR. That table furnishes V, J and clone size, whereas the DNA furnished D and trimming. The sample has 250,000 or so clones; about 90% are singletons. These data are taken from a study of blood T cell repertoires in COVID-19. About the study: Material from acute and convalescent COVID-19 was sourced from the United States, Italy and Spain. From T cells, B-cell-depleted T cells, or PBMCs came the material, which was cDNA or gDNA.

Germline V gene lookup returns CDR1 MNHNY and CDR2 SVGAGI (reference sequence). V trimming: 6 bases; J trimming: 2 bases; junction bases outside the gene matches: 5. CDR3 length equals 15 residues. The chain recombines TRBV6-6 with TRBJ2-3, with 10 positions matching TRBD2. The TCR originated in a woman aged 55-69 years with COVID-19, enrolled during active disease. Source material: peripheral blood. The CDR3 here is CASSPLAGTTDTQYF. The CDR3 DNA is TGTGCCAGCAGCCCACTAGCGGGGACCACAGATACGCAGTATTTT.